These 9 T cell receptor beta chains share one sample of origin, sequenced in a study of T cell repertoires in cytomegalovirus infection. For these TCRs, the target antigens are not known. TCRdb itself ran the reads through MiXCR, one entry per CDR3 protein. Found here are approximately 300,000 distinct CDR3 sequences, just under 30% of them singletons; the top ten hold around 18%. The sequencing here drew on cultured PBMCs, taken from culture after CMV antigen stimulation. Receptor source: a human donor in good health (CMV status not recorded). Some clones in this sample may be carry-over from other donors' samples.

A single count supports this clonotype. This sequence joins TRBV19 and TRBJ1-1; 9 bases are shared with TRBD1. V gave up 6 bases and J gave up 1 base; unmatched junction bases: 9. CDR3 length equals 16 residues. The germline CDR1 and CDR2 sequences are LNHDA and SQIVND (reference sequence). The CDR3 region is CASRGQGEARNTEAFF. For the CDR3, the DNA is TGTGCCAGTAGGGGACAGGGTGAGGCGAGGAACACTGAAGCTTTCTTT.

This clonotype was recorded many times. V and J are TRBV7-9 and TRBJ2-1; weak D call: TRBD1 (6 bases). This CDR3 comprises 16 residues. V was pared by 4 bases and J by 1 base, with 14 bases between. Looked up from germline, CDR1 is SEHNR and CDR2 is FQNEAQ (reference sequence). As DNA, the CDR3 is TGTGCCAGCAGCTCACAGGGCAGGGTATCCTACAATGAGCAGTTCTTC. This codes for CASSSQGRVSYNEQFF.

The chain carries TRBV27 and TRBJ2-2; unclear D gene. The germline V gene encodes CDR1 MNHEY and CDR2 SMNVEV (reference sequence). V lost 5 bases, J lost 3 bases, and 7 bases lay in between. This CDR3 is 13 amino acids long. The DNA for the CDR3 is TGTGCCAGCAGTACGGTTGACACCGGGGAGCTGTTTTTT. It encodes CASSTVDTGELFF.

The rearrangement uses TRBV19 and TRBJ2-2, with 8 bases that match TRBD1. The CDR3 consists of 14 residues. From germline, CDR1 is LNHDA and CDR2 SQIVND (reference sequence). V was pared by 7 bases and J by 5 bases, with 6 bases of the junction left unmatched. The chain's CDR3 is CASKRTGPTGELFF. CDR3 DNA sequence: TGTGCCAGTAAGAGGACAGGGCCTACCGGGGAGCTGTTTTTT.

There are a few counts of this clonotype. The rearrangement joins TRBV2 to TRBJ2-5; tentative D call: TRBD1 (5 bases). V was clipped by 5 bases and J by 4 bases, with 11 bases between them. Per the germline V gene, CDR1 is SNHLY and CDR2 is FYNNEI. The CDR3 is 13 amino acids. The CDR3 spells CASSQGRAETQYF. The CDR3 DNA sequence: TGTGCCAGCAGTCAGGGTCGGGCAGAGACCCAGTACTTC.

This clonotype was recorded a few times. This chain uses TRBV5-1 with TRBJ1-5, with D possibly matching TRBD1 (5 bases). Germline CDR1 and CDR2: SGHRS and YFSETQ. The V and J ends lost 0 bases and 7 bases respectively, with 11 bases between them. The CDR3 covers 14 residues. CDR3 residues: CASSLGSGGQPQHF. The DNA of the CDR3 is TGCGCCAGCAGCTTGGGGAGCGGGGGACAGCCCCAGCATTTT.

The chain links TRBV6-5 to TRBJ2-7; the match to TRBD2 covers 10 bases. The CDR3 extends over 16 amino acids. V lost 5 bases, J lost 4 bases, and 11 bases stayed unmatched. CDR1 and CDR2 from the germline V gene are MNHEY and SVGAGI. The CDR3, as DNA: TGTGCCAGCAGTCGAACTGGACTAGCGGCGGGGTACGAGCAGTACTTC. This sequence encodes CASSRTGLAAGYEQYF.

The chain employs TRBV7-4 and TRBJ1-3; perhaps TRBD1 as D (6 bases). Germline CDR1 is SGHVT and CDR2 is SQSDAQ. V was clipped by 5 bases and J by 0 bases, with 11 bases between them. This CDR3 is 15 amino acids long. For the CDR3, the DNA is TGTGCCAGCAGCCCTCGCAGGGGCTCTGGAAACACCATATATTTT. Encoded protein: CASSPRRGSGNTIYF.

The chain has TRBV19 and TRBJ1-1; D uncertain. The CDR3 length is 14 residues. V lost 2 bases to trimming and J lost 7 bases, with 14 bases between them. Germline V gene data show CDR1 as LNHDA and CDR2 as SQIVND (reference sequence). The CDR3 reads CASSISPDSGEAFF. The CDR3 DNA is TGTGCCAGTAGTATATCCCCGGACTCGGGTGAAGCTTTCTTT.